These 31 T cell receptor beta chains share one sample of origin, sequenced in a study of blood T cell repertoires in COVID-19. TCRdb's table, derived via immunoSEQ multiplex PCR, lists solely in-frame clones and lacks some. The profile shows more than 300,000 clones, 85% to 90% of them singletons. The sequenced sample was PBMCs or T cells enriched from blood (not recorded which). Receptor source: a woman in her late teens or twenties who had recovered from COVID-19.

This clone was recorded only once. CDR3 DNA sequence: TGTGCCAGCAGTTACGGGGGGGATGATATCGGAGGCTACACCTTC. The encoded protein is CASSYGGDDIGGYTF. The rearrangement joins TRBV6-5 to TRBJ1-2, with D possibly TRBD1 on 5 matching bases. The CDR3 covers 15 residues. The V gene lost 2 bases and the J gene lost 8 bases, with 18 bases spanning the gap. Germline V gives CDR1 MNHEY, CDR2 SVGAGI.

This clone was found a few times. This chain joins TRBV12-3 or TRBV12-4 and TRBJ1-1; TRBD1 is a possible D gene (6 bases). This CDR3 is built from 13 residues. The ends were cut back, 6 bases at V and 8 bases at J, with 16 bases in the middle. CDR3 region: CASRLAGAGEAFF. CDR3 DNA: TGTGCCAGCAGACTAGCGGGGGCAGGGGAAGCTTTCTTT.

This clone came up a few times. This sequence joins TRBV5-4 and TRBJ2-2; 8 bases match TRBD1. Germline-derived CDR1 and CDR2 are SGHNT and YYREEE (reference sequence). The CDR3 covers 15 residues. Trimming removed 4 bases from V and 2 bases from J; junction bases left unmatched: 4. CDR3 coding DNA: TGTGCCAGCAGCCCGACAGGGGAAAACACCGGGGAGCTGTTTTTT. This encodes CASSPTGENTGELFF.

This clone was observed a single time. CDR3 sequence reads: CASSVSIGTGTRETQYF. The CDR3 DNA reads TGTGCCAGTAGTGTTAGTATCGGGACAGGGACGAGGGAGACCCAGTACTTC. This chain links TRBV19 with TRBJ2-5; 9 bases are a match to TRBD1. The CDR3 loop spans 17 amino acids. V was pared by 5 bases and J by 5 bases, with 15 bases of the junction left unmatched. The germline V gene has CDR1 LNHDA and CDR2 SQIVND (reference sequence). The full variable domain, its missing parts supplied by reference TRBV19 and TRBJ2-5, is DGGITQSPKYLFRKEGQNVTLSCEQNLNHDAMYWYRQDPGQGLRLIYYSQIVNDFQKGDIAEGYSVSREKKESFPLTVTSAQKNPTAFYLCASSVSIGTGTRETQYFGPGTRLLVL.

The CDR3 region is CASSLMQGAREQYF. The CDR3 DNA follows: TGTGCCAGCAGTTTAATGCAGGGGGCGAGGGAGCAGTACTTC. The chain carries TRBV27 and TRBJ2-7; 8 bases match TRBD1. This CDR3 contains 14 residues. Germline loops: CDR1 MNHEY, CDR2 SMNVEV (reference sequence). Germline trimming cut 2 bases from V and 7 bases from J; bases unmatched to any gene: 7.

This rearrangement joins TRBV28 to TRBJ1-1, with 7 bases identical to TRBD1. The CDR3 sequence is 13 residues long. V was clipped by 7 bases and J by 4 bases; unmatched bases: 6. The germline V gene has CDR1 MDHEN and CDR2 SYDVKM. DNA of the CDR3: TGTGCCAGCAAGGCAGGGGGAGGCACTGAAGCTTTCTTT. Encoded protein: CASKAGGGTEAFF.

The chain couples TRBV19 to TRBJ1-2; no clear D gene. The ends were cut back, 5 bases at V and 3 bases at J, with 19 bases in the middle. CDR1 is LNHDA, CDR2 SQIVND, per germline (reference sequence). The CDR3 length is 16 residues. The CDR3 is CASSSSAGGRHYGYTF. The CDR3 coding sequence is TGTGCCAGTAGTTCCTCCGCGGGAGGGCGCCACTATGGCTACACCTTC.

The CDR3 nucleotides are TGTGCCACCACGAACAGGGTACGGACCACCGGGGAGCTGTTTTTT. The encoded protein is CATTNRVRTTGELFF. This chain joins TRBV2 and TRBJ2-2; D may be TRBD1 (6 bases). The germline V gene encodes CDR1 SNHLY and CDR2 FYNNEI. The CDR3 has 15 amino acids. Trimming cost V 10 bases and J 4 bases, with 19 bases left between them.

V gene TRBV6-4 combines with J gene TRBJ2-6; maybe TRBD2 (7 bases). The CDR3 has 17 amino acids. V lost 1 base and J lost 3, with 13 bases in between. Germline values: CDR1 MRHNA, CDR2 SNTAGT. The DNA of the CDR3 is TGTGCCAGCAGTGACTTAGGGGGGGCCGGTGGGGCCAACGTCCTGACTTTC. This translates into CASSDLGGAGGANVLTF.

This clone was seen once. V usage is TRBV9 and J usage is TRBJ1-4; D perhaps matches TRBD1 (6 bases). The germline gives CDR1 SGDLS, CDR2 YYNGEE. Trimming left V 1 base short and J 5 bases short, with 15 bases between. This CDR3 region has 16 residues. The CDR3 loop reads CASSVSVRGGNEKLFF. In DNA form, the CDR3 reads TGTGCCAGCAGCGTAAGTGTTCGAGGGGGAAATGAAAAACTGTTTTTT.

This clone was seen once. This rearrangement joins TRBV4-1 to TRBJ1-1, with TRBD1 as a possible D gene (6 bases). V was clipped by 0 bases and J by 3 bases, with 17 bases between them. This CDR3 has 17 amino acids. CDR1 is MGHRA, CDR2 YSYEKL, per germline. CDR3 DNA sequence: TGCGCCAGCAGCCAAGATCTTGTTCAGGGGCGCGACACTGAAGCTTTCTTT. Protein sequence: CASSQDLVQGRDTEAFF.

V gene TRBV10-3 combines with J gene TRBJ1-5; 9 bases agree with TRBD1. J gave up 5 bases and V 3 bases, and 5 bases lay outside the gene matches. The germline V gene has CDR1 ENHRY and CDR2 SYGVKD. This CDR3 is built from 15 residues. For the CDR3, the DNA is TGTGCCATCAGTGAAGGGACAGGGCTTTATCAGCCCCAGCATTTT. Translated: CAISEGTGLYQPQHF.

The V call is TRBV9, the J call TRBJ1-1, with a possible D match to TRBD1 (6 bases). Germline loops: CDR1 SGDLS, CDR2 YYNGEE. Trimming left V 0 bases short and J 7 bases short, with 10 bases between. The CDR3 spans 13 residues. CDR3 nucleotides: TGTGCCAGCAGCGTAGTACAGGGTATTGAAGCTTTCTTT. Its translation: CASSVVQGIEAFF.

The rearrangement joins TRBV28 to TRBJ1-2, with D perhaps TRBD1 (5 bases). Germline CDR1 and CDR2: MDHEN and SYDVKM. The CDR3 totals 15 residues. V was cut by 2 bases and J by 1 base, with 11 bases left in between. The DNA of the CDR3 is TGTGCCAGCAGTTTACACAGGACATTTAACTATGGCTACACCTTC. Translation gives CASSLHRTFNYGYTF.

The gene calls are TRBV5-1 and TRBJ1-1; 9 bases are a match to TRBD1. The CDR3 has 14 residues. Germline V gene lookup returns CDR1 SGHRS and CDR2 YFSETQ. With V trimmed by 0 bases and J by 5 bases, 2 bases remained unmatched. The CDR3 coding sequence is TGCGCCAGCAGCTTGGAGGACAGGGGTACTGAAGCTTTCTTT. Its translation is CASSLEDRGTEAFF.

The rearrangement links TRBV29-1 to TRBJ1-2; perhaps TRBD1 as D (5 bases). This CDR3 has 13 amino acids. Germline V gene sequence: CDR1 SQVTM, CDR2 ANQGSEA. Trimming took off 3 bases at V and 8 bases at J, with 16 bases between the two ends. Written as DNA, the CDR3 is TGCAGCGTTGAGATGACAGAAAGGCCCGGCTACACCTTC. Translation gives CSVEMTERPGYTF.

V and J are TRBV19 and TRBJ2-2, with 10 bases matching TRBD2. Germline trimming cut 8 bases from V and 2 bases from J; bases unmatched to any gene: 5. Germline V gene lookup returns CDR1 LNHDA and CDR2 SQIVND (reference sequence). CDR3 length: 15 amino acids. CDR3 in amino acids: CASLSGRLNTGELFF. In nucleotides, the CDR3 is TGTGCCAGTCTTAGCGGGAGGCTAAACACCGGGGAGCTGTTTTTT.

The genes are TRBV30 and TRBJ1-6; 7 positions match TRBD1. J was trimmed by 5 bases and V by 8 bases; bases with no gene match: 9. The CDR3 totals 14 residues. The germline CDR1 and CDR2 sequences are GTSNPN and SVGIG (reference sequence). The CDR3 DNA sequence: TGTGCCCGAAACCGGGGACAGCATAATTCACCCCTCCACTTT. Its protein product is CARNRGQHNSPLHF.

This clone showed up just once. The CDR3 bases are TGTGCCAGCTCGACGGGGGGAACTCAAGAGACCCAGTACTTC. As protein: CASSTGGTQETQYF. The V call is TRBV9, the J call TRBJ2-5, with 7 positions matching TRBD2. The V gene end was trimmed by 7 bases and the J gene end by 2 bases; junction bases not matched to a gene: 8. Germline values: CDR1 SGDLS, CDR2 YYNGEE. The CDR3 is 14 amino acids.

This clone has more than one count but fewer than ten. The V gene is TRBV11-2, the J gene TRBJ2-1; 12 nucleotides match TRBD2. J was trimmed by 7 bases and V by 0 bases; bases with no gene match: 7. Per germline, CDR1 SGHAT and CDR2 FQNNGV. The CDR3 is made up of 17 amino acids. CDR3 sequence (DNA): TGTGCCAGCAGCTTAGATTCTGGCGGACTAGCGGGAAATGAGCAGTTCTTC. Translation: CASSLDSGGLAGNEQFF.

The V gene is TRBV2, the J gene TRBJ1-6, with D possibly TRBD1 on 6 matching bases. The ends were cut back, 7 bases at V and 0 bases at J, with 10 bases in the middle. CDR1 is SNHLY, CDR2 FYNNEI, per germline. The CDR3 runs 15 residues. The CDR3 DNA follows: TGTGCCAGCATAGGGGGTAGCTCCTATAATTCACCCCTCCACTTT. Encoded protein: CASIGGSSYNSPLHF.

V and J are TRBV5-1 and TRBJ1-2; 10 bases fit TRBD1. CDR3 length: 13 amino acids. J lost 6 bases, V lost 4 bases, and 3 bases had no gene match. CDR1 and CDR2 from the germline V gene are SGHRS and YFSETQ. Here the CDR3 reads CASSGGTGDGYTF. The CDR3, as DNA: TGCGCCAGCAGCGGCGGGACAGGGGATGGCTACACCTTC.

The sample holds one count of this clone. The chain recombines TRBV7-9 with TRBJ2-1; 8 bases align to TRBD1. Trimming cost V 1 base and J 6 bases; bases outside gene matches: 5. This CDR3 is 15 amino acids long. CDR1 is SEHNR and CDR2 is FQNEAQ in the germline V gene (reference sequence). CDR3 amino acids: CASSLGQGTFNEQFF. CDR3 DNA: TGTGCCAGCAGCTTAGGACAGGGGACCTTCAATGAGCAGTTCTTC.

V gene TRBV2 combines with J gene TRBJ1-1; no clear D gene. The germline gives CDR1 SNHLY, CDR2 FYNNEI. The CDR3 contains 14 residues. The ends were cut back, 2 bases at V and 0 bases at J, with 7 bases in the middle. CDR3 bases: TGTGCCAGCAGTGAACACAGCATGAACACTGAAGCTTTCTTT. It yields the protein CASSEHSMNTEAFF.

The CDR3 sequence is CSVDGRNYGYTF. The DNA of the CDR3 is TGCAGCGTTGATGGGCGAAACTATGGCTACACCTTC. The chain links TRBV29-1 to TRBJ1-2; D is uncertain. Germline-derived CDR1 and CDR2 are SQVTM and ANQGSEA. V lost 3 bases to trimming and J lost 2 bases, with 7 bases between them. The CDR3 spans 12 residues.

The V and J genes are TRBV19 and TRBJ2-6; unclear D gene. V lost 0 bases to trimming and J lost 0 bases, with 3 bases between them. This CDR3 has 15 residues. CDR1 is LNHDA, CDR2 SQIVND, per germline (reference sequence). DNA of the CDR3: TGTGCCAGTAGTATAGATCGCTCTGGGGCCAACGTCCTGACTTTC. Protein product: CASSIDRSGANVLTF.

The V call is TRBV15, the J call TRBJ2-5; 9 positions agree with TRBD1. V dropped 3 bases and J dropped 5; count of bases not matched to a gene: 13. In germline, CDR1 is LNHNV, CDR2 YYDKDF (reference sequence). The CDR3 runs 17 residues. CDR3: CATSSSQGQGGRETQYF. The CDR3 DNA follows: TGTGCCACCAGCAGCAGCCAGGGACAGGGTGGGAGGGAGACCCAGTACTTC.

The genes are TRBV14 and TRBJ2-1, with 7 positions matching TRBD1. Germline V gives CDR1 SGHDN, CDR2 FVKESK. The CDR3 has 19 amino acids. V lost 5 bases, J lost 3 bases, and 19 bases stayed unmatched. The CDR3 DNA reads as TGTGCCAGCAGCTCCAATAAGGGCGGTACAGGGGCCGGCTACAATGAGCAGTTCTTC. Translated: CASSSNKGGTGAGYNEQFF.

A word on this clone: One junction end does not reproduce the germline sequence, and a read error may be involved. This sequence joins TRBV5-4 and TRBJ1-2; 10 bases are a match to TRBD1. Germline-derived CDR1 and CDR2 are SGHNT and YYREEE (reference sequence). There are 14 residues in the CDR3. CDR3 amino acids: CASSFPGTGDGYTF. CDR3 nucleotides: TGTGCCAGCAGCTTTCCCGGGACAGGGGATGGATACACCTTC.

The CDR3 coding sequence is TGTGCCAGCAGCTTGGGCAGGGGCGGGAACACTGAAGCTTTCTTT. This gives the protein CASSLGRGGNTEAFF. The chain is built from TRBV7-8 and TRBJ1-1; possibly TRBD1 for D (6 bases). V dropped 3 bases and J dropped 1 base, with 12 bases sitting between them. The CDR3 covers 15 residues. Germline CDR1 SGHVS, CDR2 FQNEAQ.

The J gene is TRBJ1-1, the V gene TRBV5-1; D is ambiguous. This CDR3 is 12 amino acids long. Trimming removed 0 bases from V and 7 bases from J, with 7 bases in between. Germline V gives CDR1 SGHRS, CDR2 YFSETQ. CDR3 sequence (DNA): TGCGCCAGCAGCTTGGGAATCGGTGAAGCTTTCTTT. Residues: CASSLGIGEAFF. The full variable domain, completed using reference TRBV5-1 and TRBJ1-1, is KAGVTQTPRYLIKTRGQQVTLSCSPISGHRSVSWYQQTPGQGLQFLFEYFSETQRNKGNFPGRFSGRQFSNSRSEMNVSTLELGDSALYLCASSLGIGEAFFGQGTRLTVV.